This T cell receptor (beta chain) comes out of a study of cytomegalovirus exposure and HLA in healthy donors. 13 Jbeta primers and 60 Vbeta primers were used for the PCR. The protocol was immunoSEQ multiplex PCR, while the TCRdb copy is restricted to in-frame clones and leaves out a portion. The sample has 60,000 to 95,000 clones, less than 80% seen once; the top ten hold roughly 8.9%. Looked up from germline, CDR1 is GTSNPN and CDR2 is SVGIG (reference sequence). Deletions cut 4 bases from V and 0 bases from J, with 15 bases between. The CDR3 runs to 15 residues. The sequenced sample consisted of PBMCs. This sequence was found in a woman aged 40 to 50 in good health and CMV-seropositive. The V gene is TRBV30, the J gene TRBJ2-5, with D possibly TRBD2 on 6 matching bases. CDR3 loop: CAWNGGGENQETQYF. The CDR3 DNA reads TGTGCCTGGAACGGCGGCGGGGAGAACCAAGAGACCCAGTACTTC. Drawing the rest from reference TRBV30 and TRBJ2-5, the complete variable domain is SQTIHQWPATLVQPVGSPLSLECTVEGTSNPNLYWYRQAAGRGLQLLFYSVGIGQISSEVPQNLSASRPQDRQFILSSKKLLLSDSGFYLCAWNGGGENQETQYFGPGTRLLVL.